This is a list of T cell receptor beta chains from one sample in a study of cytomegalovirus exposure and HLA in healthy donors. Method: immunoSEQ multiplex PCR; TCRdb's copy keeps in-frame clones and lacks some. Of roughly 190,000 clones listed, roughly 9.5% are singletons. Sequenced sample: PBMCs. The receptor set was obtained from a woman in her 30s in good health and CMV-seropositive. CDR3s include the opening cysteine and the closing phenylalanine or tryptophan. A row's size may be missing; if present it is once, few, many or a size class.

TRBJ2-2,TRBV7-9,few,CASSFTGSVNTGELFF
TRBJ1-4,TRBV18,few,CASSPRSGGDEKLFF
TRBJ1-2,TRBV6-1,few,CASSGLSDAAYGYTF
TRBJ2-1,TRBV11-2,NA,CASSWGGGNSNEQFF
TRBJ2-7,TRBV2,once,CASRGRDWALEQYF
TRBJ2-7,TRBV28,NA,CATKTPGAGEQYF
TRBJ1-4,TRBV27,NA,CASSPNRGRSEKLFF
TRBJ2-1,TRBV7-9,few,CASSLPGGAWNEQFF
TRBJ2-5,TRBV30,few,CAWSRSGQETQYF
TRBJ2-7,TRBV7-2,NA,CASSGRPGYEQYF
TRBJ2-7,TRBV29-1,NA,CSVEEGQGAAYEQYF
TRBJ1-1,TRBV19,NA,CATQPRDRLNTEAFF
TRBJ2-5,TRBV5-1,NA,CASSQQGGSIQAETQYF
TRBJ1-1,TRBV5-4,NA,CASSAGQHGPEAFF
TRBJ2-5,TRBV5-1,NA,CASSLVVAGGQETQYF
TRBJ2-3,TRBV6-5,NA,CASRNRGRTDTQYF
TRBJ2-7,TRBV2,few,CASTVRYEQYF
TRBJ1-1,TRBV5-1,NA,CASSLIQVGDSWNTEAFF
TRBJ2-3,TRBV7-9,few,CASSLGQSTDTQYF
TRBJ2-3,TRBV12-5,few,CASGLLLGKDTQYF
TRBJ2-5,TRBV11-2,few,CASSHTDRVGETQYF
TRBJ1-3,TRBV4-1,NA,CASSQEEWISGNTIYF
TRBJ2-1,TRBV27,NA,CASSGRGIYNEQFF
TRBJ2-5,TRBV6-7,NA,CASSYPRTWGLAGDETQYF
TRBJ2-7,TRBV19,few,CASSIDPYRATYEQYF
TRBJ2-7,TRBV2,few,CASSERLAGFSYEQYF
TRBJ2-7,TRBV20-1,few,CSAPRAGEQYF
TRBJ1-4,TRBV4-1,few,CASSQGRSGGYEKLFF
TRBJ2-3,TRBV6-5,few,CASSRDRRSTDTQYF
TRBJ2-7,TRBV4-1,few,CASSQDSWQGVNEQYF
TRBJ1-2,TRBV6-6,NA,CASSYGTGSGYTF
TRBJ1-1,TRBV30,few,CAWSPTTGTEAFF
TRBJ1-1,TRBV7-6,NA,CASSPQGALTEAFF
TRBJ2-7,TRBV19,NA,CASSYLGEQYF
TRBJ2-7,TRBV7-9,NA,CASSLGQGVVYEQYF
TRBJ2-7,TRBV7-9,few,CASSPLRDYLYEQYF
TRBJ2-1,TRBV21-1,few,CASSPAGRRQYNEQFF
TRBJ1-2,TRBV6-1,few,CASSAVTGSYGYTF
TRBJ2-1,TRBV19,few,CASSISGSHNEQFF
TRBJ2-7,TRBV4-1,few,CASSQPAGRAVYEQYF
TRBJ2-3,TRBV2,NA,CASRATQGTYTDTQYF
TRBJ2-2,TRBV6-6,few,CASSYRTGETGELFF
TRBJ1-2,TRBV10-1,few,CASRPEGGYGYTF
TRBJ2-1,TRBV5-8,NA,CASSFGGGDYSYNEQFF
TRBJ1-4,TRBV5-3,NA,CARSPKRGGDEKLFF
TRBJ1-5,TRBV5-4,few,CASSFQSGAGNQPQHF
TRBJ2-7,TRBV18,few,CASSRGTSGSEQYF
TRBJ2-5,TRBV9,few,CASSVVGRGETQYF
TRBJ2-2,TRBV5-1,few,CASSTTGANTGELFF
TRBJ2-1,TRBV18,NA,CASSRGETSDGEQFF
TRBJ1-5,TRBV28,few,CASRQVPSNQPQHF
TRBJ2-7,TRBV9,few,CASSVYGGVGAEQYF
TRBJ2-7,TRBV11-2,NA,CASSLNPTGSGEQYF
TRBJ2-7,TRBV29-1,few,CSVEAPSGSYEQYF